The 20 T cell receptor beta chains presented below share a single source sample, sequenced in a study of Ad26.COV2.S vaccination and SARS-CoV-2 variants. Profiled with immunoSEQ multiplex PCR; TCRdb holds only in-frame clones, not every one. This table has more than 400,000 clones, 90% appearing once. Treatment noted: roughly 18 received Ad26.COV2.S at low or high dose, single or two shots; several received placebo; per-sample allocation not given. At day 63 after the first vaccine or placebo injection, samples were drawn. Material: peripheral blood, obtained in a trial of Ad26.COV2.S vaccine versus placebo. The receptors here all came from a person aged 18-60 years who received the Ad26.COV2.S COVID-19 vaccine or a placebo.

This clone showed up just a few times. The rearrangement joins TRBV2 to TRBJ2-7; perhaps TRBD1 as D (6 bases). The germline CDR1 and CDR2 sequences are SNHLY and FYNNEI. CDR3 length: 12 residues. The CDR3 spells CGTEGTLYEQYF. CDR3 DNA sequence: TGTGGAACAGAGGGGACACTCTACGAGCAGTACTTC. Variable domain in full (rest from reference TRBV2 and TRBJ2-7): EPEVTQTPSHQVTQMGQEVILRCVPISNHLYFYWYRQILGQKVEFLVSFYNNEISEKSEIFDDQFSVERPDGSNFTLKIRSTKLEDSAMYFCGTEGTLYEQYFGPGTRLTVT.

The rearrangement uses TRBV11-1 and TRBJ1-1; D not certain. Trimming left V 4 bases short and J 1 base short, with 13 bases between. The CDR3 length is 15 residues. Germline V gene lookup returns CDR1 SGHAT and CDR2 FQDESV (reference sequence). This chain's CDR3 is CASSSESKENTEAFF. The CDR3 nucleotides read TGTGCCAGCAGCTCCGAATCAAAGGAGAACACTGAAGCTTTCTTT.

Remarks on this clone: This sample includes further DNA sequences coding for the same CDR3. The gene calls are TRBV2 and TRBJ1-2; D may be TRBD1 (6 bases). Looked up from germline, CDR1 is SNHLY and CDR2 is FYNNEI. The V gene lost 3 bases and the J gene lost 3 bases, with 11 bases spanning the gap. There are 14 residues in the CDR3. CDR3: CASSETRGDYGYTF. CDR3 in DNA: TGTGCCAGCAGTGAGACCAGGGGAGACTATGGCTACACCTTC.

The chain combines TRBV24-1 with TRBJ2-3; 8 nucleotides match TRBD2. Germline assignment: CDR1 KGHDR and CDR2 SFDVKD. V shed 4 bases and J 4 bases; nucleotides not matched to a gene: 15. The CDR3 sequence is 18 residues long. Here the CDR3 DNA reads TGTGCCACCAGTGACCCCACTAGCGGCAGTTCCCTTTCAGATACGCAGTATTTT. Its protein is CATSDPTSGSSLSDTQYF.

The V gene is TRBV2, the J gene TRBJ2-3; a possible D gene is TRBD1 (6 bases). With 2 bases removed from V and 1 base from J, the gap between germline ends came to 10 bases. The CDR3 runs to 15 residues. The germline gives CDR1 SNHLY, CDR2 FYNNEI. CDR3 nucleotide sequence: TGTGCCAGCAGTGAAACAGGGTTGCGCACAGATACGCAGTATTTT. Protein sequence: CASSETGLRTDTQYF.

DNA for the CDR3: TGTGCCAGTAGCCGGGACAGAAGGACAGATACGCAGTATTTT. Residues: CASSRDRRTDTQYF. The chain links TRBV19 to TRBJ2-3, with TRBD1 matching over 7 bases. Germline loops: CDR1 LNHDA, CDR2 SQIVND (reference sequence). V lost 6 bases to trimming and J lost 3 bases; unmatched junction nucleotides: 6. This CDR3 is 14 amino acids long.

V is TRBV6-2 or TRBV6-3 and J is TRBJ2-7; D might be TRBD2 (6 bases). The CDR3 is 17 residues long. V lost 5 bases to trimming and J lost 5 bases, with 25 bases between them. CDR1 MNHEY and CDR2 SVGEGT come from the germline V gene. The CDR3 DNA reads as TGTGCCAGCAGTCAAAGGGGAGGCGGGTCGCGGAAAAACGAGCAGTACTTC. It codes for CASSQRGGGSRKNEQYF.

CDR3 protein: CASKRRGSSYNSPLHF. The DNA of the CDR3 is TGTGCCAGCAAGAGAAGGGGGAGCTCCTATAATTCACCCCTCCACTTT. The V and J genes are TRBV2 and TRBJ1-6; the D gene is possibly TRBD1 (6 bases). The CDR3 sequence is 16 residues long. The germline gives CDR1 SNHLY, CDR2 FYNNEI. Trimming pared 7 bases from V and 0 bases from J, leaving 13 bases between.

The table lists this clone with a count of one. The rearrangement joins TRBV9 to TRBJ1-4; no definite D call. This CDR3 is 16 amino acids long. V was cut by 4 bases and J by 8 bases, with 21 bases left in between. Germline loops: CDR1 SGDLS, CDR2 YYNGEE. As DNA, the CDR3 is TGTGCCAGCAGCTCCACACTGGGCCTTACTCACGAAAAACTGTTTTTT. Amino acids: CASSSTLGLTHEKLFF.

This chain uses TRBV7-2 with TRBJ2-1; 8 bases are shared with TRBD2. CDR1 and CDR2 (germline): SGHTA, FQGNSA. The CDR3 length is 17 residues. V dropped 5 bases and J dropped 6; count of bases not matched to a gene: 15. CDR3 in amino acids: CASSAQGGGRRVNEQFF. The CDR3 DNA is TGTGCCAGCAGCGCCCAAGGTGGCGGGAGGAGGGTCAATGAGCAGTTCTTC.

The chain is built from TRBV9 and TRBJ2-1; D unclear. V was trimmed by 3 bases and J by 9 bases, leaving 19 bases between them. The germline V gene encodes CDR1 SGDLS and CDR2 YYNGEE. CDR3 length equals 15 residues. The CDR3 loop reads CASSAPHSFLGEQFF. The CDR3 DNA reads TGTGCCAGCAGCGCTCCCCACTCATTTTTAGGTGAGCAGTTCTTC.

V and J are TRBV9 and TRBJ1-2; possible D gene TRBD1, 6 bases. V dropped 3 bases and J dropped 6 bases, with 27 bases sitting between them. The germline gives CDR1 SGDLS, CDR2 YYNGEE. The CDR3 is 18 amino acids. In DNA, the CDR3 is TGTGCCAGCAGCGAGAACCAGGGGATCGAGAGAGCGAAAGATGGCTACACCTTC. It is translated as CASSENQGIERAKDGYTF.

The V and J genes are TRBV24-1 and TRBJ2-1; 9 positions agree with TRBD2. This CDR3 is 16 amino acids long. The V and J ends lost 1 base and 5 bases, in that order; junction bases with no gene match: 5. CDR1 is KGHDR and CDR2 is SFDVKD in the germline V gene. Here the CDR3 DNA reads TGTGCCACCAGTGATTTCGGCGGGAGGGACGACAATGAGCAGTTCTTC. This codes for CATSDFGGRDDNEQFF.

As to this clone: In the same sample, other DNA sequences code for this CDR3. V usage is TRBV6-5 and J usage is TRBJ1-1; no firm D call. Germline V lookup: CDR1 MNHEY, CDR2 SVGAGI. The V and J ends lost 6 bases and 1 base respectively, with 6 bases between them. CDR3 length: 12 residues. CDR3 DNA sequence: TGTGCCAGCAGAGGAACGAACACTGAAGCTTTCTTT. Translated: CASRGTNTEAFF.

The chain links TRBV24-1 to TRBJ2-7; 10 nucleotides agree with TRBD1. Germline CDR1 is KGHDR and CDR2 is SFDVKD. V lost 10 bases to trimming and J lost 0 bases; unmatched junction nucleotides: 5. CDR3 length: 14 residues. Here the CDR3 reads CATAGTGDSYEQYF. CDR3 nucleotide sequence: TGTGCCACAGCCGGGACAGGGGACTCCTACGAGCAGTACTTC.

This chain's CDR3 is CASSPRTGLNYGYTF. The CDR3 DNA reads as TGTGCCAGCAGCCCCCGGACAGGGTTAAACTATGGCTACACCTTC. This chain links TRBV7-9 with TRBJ1-2; 8 positions agree with TRBD1. This CDR3 contains 15 residues. The germline gives CDR1 SEHNR, CDR2 FQNEAQ (reference sequence). Unmatched junction bases numbered 7, after V lost 5 bases and J lost 2 bases.

The rearrangement joins TRBV9 to TRBJ1-6; 7 nucleotides match TRBD1. CDR3 size: 15 residues. Germline assignment: CDR1 SGDLS and CDR2 YYNGEE. The V segment lost 0 bases and the J segment 7 bases; nucleotides outside the gene matches: 4. CDR3 sequence: CASSVGQGLNSPLHF. The CDR3 DNA reads TGTGCCAGCAGCGTAGGACAGGGATTAAATTCACCCCTCCACTTT.

This clone turned up a few times. This chain uses TRBV9 with TRBJ2-3; D is undetermined. The CDR3 has 16 residues. Trimming took off 0 bases at V and 4 bases at J, with 15 bases between the two ends. In germline, CDR1 is SGDLS, CDR2 YYNGEE. The CDR3 sequence is CASSVGRAGSADTQYF. The CDR3 nucleotides read TGTGCCAGCAGCGTAGGTCGGGCCGGATCTGCAGATACGCAGTATTTT.

V is TRBV7-9 and J is TRBJ2-1, with D uncertain. CDR3 length: 14 amino acids. Per the germline V gene, CDR1 is SEHNR and CDR2 is FQNEAQ (reference sequence). Trimming cost V 4 bases and J 3 bases, with 10 bases left between them. CDR3 nucleotides: TGTGCCAGCAGCTCTGGCATATACTACAATGAGCAGTTCTTC. It translates to CASSSGIYYNEQFF.

This clone showed up just once. V and J are TRBV7-3 and TRBJ1-1; 7 bases match TRBD1. V lost 2 bases and J lost 3; bases outside the gene matches: 6. This CDR3 is 15 amino acids long. CDR1 is SGHTA and CDR2 is FQGTGA in the germline V gene. CDR3 sequence reads: CASSLQGGGYTEAFF. Here the CDR3 DNA reads TGTGCCAGCAGCTTACAAGGAGGGGGCTACACTGAAGCTTTCTTT.